The rows below give T cell receptor beta chains drawn from one sample of a study of memory CD4+ T cells and cytomegalovirus serostatus. Generated by immunoSEQ multiplex PCR, the TCRdb table keeps only in-frame clones and is missing some. The repertoire holds over 40,000 clones, with about four fifths as singletons. Sequencing was carried out using memory CD4+ T cells from blood. The receptor set was obtained from an adult in good health and CMV-seronegative. The CDR3 runs from the conserved cysteine through the conserved F or W. Fields, in order: V gene, J gene, clone size, D gene, CDR3 protein, CDR3 DNA. D genes are given only for firm matches. Part of the rows lack a size; the others show once, few, many or a class for expanded clones.

TRBV15,TRBJ1-6,few,TRBD1,CATSREDRVYSPLHF,TGTGCCACCAGCAGAGAAGACAGGGTTTATTCACCCCTCCACTTT
TRBV6-6,TRBJ2-7,-,TRBD1,CASGQGFYEQYF,TGTGCCAGCGGACAGGGCTTTTACGAGCAGTACTTC
TRBV21-1,TRBJ2-7,-,-,CASMRGEQYF,TGTGCCAGCATGCGGGGCGAGCAGTACTTC
TRBV7-2,TRBJ2-1,-,TRBD2,CASSPNGLAGKFF,TGTGCCAGCAGCCCCAACGGGCTAGCGGGGAAGTTCTTC
TRBV18,TRBJ1-1,once,-,CASSPDQGRKSEAFF,TGTGCCAGCTCACCAGACCAGGGCAGAAAGAGTGAAGCTTTCTTT
TRBV27,TRBJ2-1,once,-,CASSLSRATYNEQFF,TGTGCCAGCAGTTTATCCAGGGCGACCTACAATGAGCAGTTCTTC
TRBV25-1,TRBJ2-7,-,-,CASISRLSGEQYF,TGTGCCAGCATCTCCAGGCTTTCGGGAGAGCAGTACTTC
TRBV6-5,TRBJ1-2,-,-,CASSSGFSSGYTF,TGTGCCAGCAGTTCAGGGTTCTCATCTGGCTACACCTTC
TRBV5-1,TRBJ2-7,-,-,CASSPSTGPYEQYF,TGCGCCAGCAGCCCATCGACCGGGCCCTACGAGCAGTACTTC
TRBV5-1,TRBJ2-3,-,-,CASSLIGSSSTDTQYF,TGCGCCAGCAGCTTGATTGGGTCCTCTTCCACAGATACGCAGTATTTT
TRBV11-2,TRBJ1-6,-,TRBD1,CASSSPGQGTNSPLHF,TGTGCCAGCAGCTCGCCCGGACAGGGGACCAATTCACCCCTCCACTTT
TRBV6-1,TRBJ2-5,-,-,CASGTGQTQYF,TGTGCCAGCGGAACCGGGCAGACCCAGTACTTC
TRBV7-9,TRBJ2-5,-,TRBD2,CASSLVLAGGRRETQYF,TGTGCCAGCAGCTTAGTACTAGCGGGGGGGAGAAGAGAGACCCAGTACTTC
TRBV6-1,TRBJ1-6,once,-,CASSDNKGIHSPLHF,TGTGCCAGCAGTGATAATAAGGGGATCCATTCACCCCTCCACTTT
TRBV7-6,TRBJ2-3,-,TRBD1,CASSQRTGGTDTQYF,TGTGCCAGCAGCCAACGGACAGGGGGCACAGATACGCAGTATTTT
TRBV4-3,TRBJ2-3,-,-,CASSQDFGGTDTQYF,TGCGCCAGCAGCCAAGACTTCGGGGGTACAGATACGCAGTATTTT
TRBV7-2,TRBJ2-5,-,-,CASGASEETQYF,TGTGCCAGCGGAGCTAGCGAAGAGACCCAGTACTTC
TRBV5-5,TRBJ2-1,-,TRBD2,CASSPLRMLAGAHEQFF,TGTGCCAGCAGCCCCCTCCGGATGTTAGCGGGGGCTCATGAGCAGTTCTTC
TRBV15,TRBJ1-1,-,TRBD1,CATTYRGRGTEAFF,TGTGCCACCACTTACAGGGGGCGAGGGACTGAAGCTTTCTTT
TRBV19,TRBJ1-2,once,-,CASSISQYGYTF,TGTGCCAGTAGTATAAGTCAATATGGCTACACCTTC
TRBV19,TRBJ1-1,few,-,CASSIAGTWDTEAFF,TGTGCCAGTAGTATAGCTGGCACCTGGGACACTGAAGCTTTCTTT
TRBV19,TRBJ2-6,-,TRBD2,CASKLADSSGANVLTF,TGTGCCAGTAAACTAGCGGATAGCTCTGGGGCCAACGTCCTGACTTTC
TRBV19,TRBJ1-2,-,TRBD1,CASSRGQGPVANYGYTF,TGTGCCAGTAGTAGGGGACAGGGGCCTGTAGCTAACTATGGCTACACCTTC
TRBV18,TRBJ1-3,once,-,CASSPAAVSGNTIYF,TGTGCCAGCTCACCCGCCGCCGTCTCTGGAAACACCATATATTTT